This TCR beta chain was sequenced during a study of blood T cell repertoires in COVID-19. As for the study in general: Researchers got acute and convalescent COVID-19 samples from the United States, Italy and Spain. Nucleic acid was either cDNA or gDNA, and it came from T cells, B-cell-depleted T cells, or PBMCs.

Measured with immunoSEQ multiplex PCR; TCRdb has only the in-frame clones, and not every one. The table lists 250,000 to 300,000 clones, about nine tenths of them singletons. The V end was cut by 5 bases, the J end by 6 bases, with 12 bases between. The germline V gene encodes CDR1 GTSNPN and CDR2 SVGIG (reference sequence). CDR3 size: 12 residues. The sequenced sample was peripheral blood. This TCR came from a woman aged 35 to 49 who had recovered from COVID-19. The chain couples TRBV30 to TRBJ2-3, with D possibly being TRBD2 (6 bases). The CDR3 protein is CAWSRGIDTQYF. The CDR3 DNA follows: TGTGCCTGGTCTCGCGGGATCGATACGCAGTATTTT.